These 32 T cell receptor beta chains were sequenced from one sample in a study of shared clonotypes between healthy human individuals. Data came from immunoSEQ multiplex PCR; TCRdb stores just in-frame clones and leaves some out. Here the sample spans about 1.1 million clones, 75% to 85% being singletons. The sequenced material came from memory CD4+ T cells from PBMCs. Sample subset: CD45RA-negative fraction. The receptors stem from a man aged 18 to 30 in good health. Some clones in this sample may be carry-over from other donors' samples.

The V call is TRBV18, the J call TRBJ2-3, with 11 bases that match TRBD2. The CDR3 spans 15 residues. The germline V gene has CDR1 KGHSH and CDR2 LQKENI. The trim removed 8 bases at V and 2 bases at J, leaving 6 bases unmatched. The CDR3 DNA reads as TGTGCCAGCAGCACGGGACTAGCGGCCACAGATACGCAGTATTTT. Protein product: CASSTGLAATDTQYF.

The rearrangement links TRBV28 to TRBJ1-5, with 10 bases lining up with TRBD1. The CDR3 is 16 amino acids. After removal of 8 bases from V and 7 bases from J, the junction contained 14 bases not matched to a gene. From germline, CDR1 is MDHEN and CDR2 SYDVKM. The CDR3, as DNA: TGTGCCAGCTGTATCGGACGGGACAGGGGTCGACAGCCCCAGCATTTT. As protein: CASCIGRDRGRQPQHF. Full variable domain (outside the CDR3, taken from reference TRBV28 and TRBJ1-5): DVKVTQSSRYLVKRTGEKVFLECVQDMDHENMFWYRQDPGLGLRLIYFSYDVKMKEKGDIPEGYSVSREKKERFSLILESASTNQTSMYLCASCIGRDRGRQPQHFGDGTRLSIL.

The chain carries TRBV7-9 and TRBJ2-3; D may be TRBD1 (5 bases). The V gene's germline CDR1 is SEHNR and CDR2 FQNEAQ (reference sequence). The CDR3 has 15 amino acids. Trimming pared 8 bases from V and 0 bases from J, leaving 15 bases between. The CDR3 sequence is CASGSQASSTDTQYF. The CDR3 coding sequence is TGTGCCAGCGGGTCACAGGCATCCAGCACAGATACGCAGTATTTT.

The rearrangement uses TRBV18 and TRBJ2-3, with a tentative D call TRBD1 (5 bases). V lost 4 bases, J lost 2 bases, and 13 bases lay in between. Germline V gene sequence: CDR1 KGHSH, CDR2 LQKENI. The CDR3 contains 15 residues. The CDR3 reads CASSHAETATDTQYF. The CDR3 DNA reads as TGTGCCAGCTCACATGCCGAGACAGCCACAGATACGCAGTATTTT.

In this sample, this clone turned up once. The chain carries TRBV28 and TRBJ2-2; D uncertain. The CDR3 sequence is 12 residues long. V was clipped by 8 bases and J by 5 bases, with 9 bases between them. Germline V gene lookup returns CDR1 MDHEN and CDR2 SYDVKM. The CDR3 loop is CASRFLTGELFF. CDR3 nucleotides: TGTGCCAGCCGCTTTCTGACCGGGGAGCTGTTTTTT.

This clone was seen only a few times. CDR3 nucleotide sequence: TGTGCCAGCAGCTCCCCTCACGTTACAGACACTGAAGCTTTCTTT. Its protein is CASSSPHVTDTEAFF. The chain has TRBV28 and TRBJ1-1; D gene ambiguous. The V end lost 6 bases, the J end lost 3 bases, and 17 bases lay between the germline ends. The germline V gene encodes CDR1 MDHEN and CDR2 SYDVKM. This CDR3 contains 15 residues. The entire variable domain, with the rest obtained from reference TRBV28 and TRBJ1-1, is as follows: DVKVTQSSRYLVKRTGEKVFLECVQDMDHENMFWYRQDPGLGLRLIYFSYDVKMKEKGDIPEGYSVSREKKERFSLILESASTNQTSMYLCASSSPHVTDTEAFFGQGTRLTVV.

The genes are TRBV7-9 and TRBJ1-5, with a weak D call TRBD1 (5 bases). This CDR3 comprises 13 residues. Between the trimmed V and J ends, which lost 11 bases and 2 bases, there was a span of 13 bases. The germline gives CDR1 SEHNR, CDR2 FQNEAQ (reference sequence). CDR3 sequence (DNA): TGTGCCGGGGGAGGGGTGGGCAATCAGCCCCAGCATTTT. It encodes CAGGGVGNQPQHF. Full variable domain (rest looked up from reference TRBV7-9 and TRBJ1-5): DTGVSQNPRHKITKRGQNVTFRCDPISEHNRLYWYRQTLGQGPEFLTYFQNEAQLEKSRLLSDRFSAERPKGSFSTLEIQRTEQGDSAMYLCAGGGVGNQPQHFGDGTRLSIL.

This chain joins TRBV15 and TRBJ1-5, with D perhaps TRBD1 (5 bases). The CDR3 runs 16 residues. The germline CDR1 and CDR2 sequences are LNHNV and YYDKDF (reference sequence). The V gene lost 6 bases and the J gene lost 0 bases, with 15 bases spanning the gap. CDR3 DNA: TGTGCCACCAGTGTCGGGGCAGGGTATAGCAATCAGCCCCAGCATTTT. This sequence encodes CATSVGAGYSNQPQHF. Together with reference TRBV15 and TRBJ1-5, the CDR3 gives the full variable domain: DAMVIQNPRYQVTQFGKPVTLSCSQTLNHNVMYWYQQKSSQAPKLLFHYYDKDFNNEADTPDNFQSRRPNTSFCFLDIRSPGLGDTAMYLCATSVGAGYSNQPQHFGDGTRLSIL.

This sequence joins TRBV6-5 and TRBJ1-2; possible D gene TRBD1, 5 bases. Per the germline V gene, CDR1 is MNHEY and CDR2 is SVGAGI. V was shortened by 2 bases and J by 8 bases, with 9 bases between the two germline ends. This CDR3 region has 12 residues. CDR3 loop: CASSYRGTGYTF. CDR3 DNA: TGTGCCAGCAGTTACCGGGGGACGGGCTACACCTTC.

The chain's CDR3 is CASRLLTGNTIYF. The CDR3 DNA follows: TGTGCCAGCCGCCTACTCACTGGAAACACCATATATTTT. The chain has TRBV7-9 and TRBJ1-3, with unresolved D. The CDR3 is made up of 13 amino acids. V was cut by 8 bases and J by 2 bases, with 10 bases left in between. Germline V gives CDR1 SEHNR, CDR2 FQNEAQ (reference sequence).

This clone was counted a few times. V and J are TRBV5-1 and TRBJ1-4; D is possibly TRBD1 (5 bases). The CDR3 length is 16 residues. Germline CDR1 SGHRS, CDR2 YFSETQ. The V end was cut by 0 bases, the J end by 5 bases, with 14 bases between. The CDR3 reads CASSLGGQGKNEKLFF. In DNA form, the CDR3 reads TGCGCCAGCAGCTTGGGGGGTCAGGGAAAAAATGAAAAACTGTTTTTT. Variable domain in full (rest from reference TRBV5-1 and TRBJ1-4): KAGVTQTPRYLIKTRGQQVTLSCSPISGHRSVSWYQQTPGQGLQFLFEYFSETQRNKGNFPGRFSGRQFSNSRSEMNVSTLELGDSALYLCASSLGGQGKNEKLFFGSGTQLSVL.

This clone was counted a single time. The rearrangement links TRBV18 to TRBJ2-7; the match to TRBD2 covers 9 bases. With 3 bases clipped from V and 4 bases from J, the junction kept 10 bases outside the gene matches. The length of the CDR3 is 16 residues. Germline CDR1 reads KGHSH; CDR2 reads LQKENI. CDR3 nucleotide sequence: TGTGCCAGCTCACCCCCCGGGCGGGAGGGCCTTTACGAGCAGTACTTC. Its translation: CASSPPGREGLYEQYF.

For this clone: The identical CDR3 is also encoded by other nucleotide sequences in the sample. The J gene is TRBJ2-7, the V gene TRBV28; D ambiguous. This CDR3 comprises 12 residues. V shed 6 bases and J shed 0 bases, with 6 bases lying between them. Germline CDR1 is MDHEN and CDR2 is SYDVKM. The chain's CDR3 is CASSLSSYEQYF. Written as DNA, the CDR3 is TGTGCCAGCAGCTTGAGCTCCTACGAGCAGTACTTC.

The chain couples TRBV4-2 to TRBJ2-1, with 11 bases matching TRBD2. V lost 1 base to trimming and J lost 8 bases; unmatched junction nucleotides: 7. Germline CDR1 is LGHNA and CDR2 is YNFKEQ. This CDR3 is built from 16 residues. CDR3 bases: TGTGCCAGCAGCCAAGTTCTCGCTAGCGGGAGGCATGAGCAGTTCTTC. This translates into CASSQVLASGRHEQFF.

This clone has just a few counts. J is TRBJ1-5 and V is TRBV19, with 10 bases fitting TRBD1. J was trimmed by 3 bases and V by 2 bases; bases with no gene match: 4. The germline V gene has CDR1 LNHDA and CDR2 SQIVND (reference sequence). This CDR3 region has 16 residues. CDR3: CASSITGTGDNQPQHF. The CDR3 nucleotides are TGTGCCAGTAGTATAACCGGGACAGGGGACAATCAGCCCCAGCATTTT.

The rearrangement joins TRBV5-1 to TRBJ2-3; 9 nucleotides agree with TRBD2. The CDR3 is 16 amino acids. After removal of 4 bases from V and 4 bases from J, the junction contained 10 bases not matched to a gene. Germline lookup yields CDR1 SGHRS and CDR2 YFSETQ. CDR3 sequence: CASSPRAGGPSDTQYF. The CDR3 DNA reads as TGCGCCAGCAGCCCCCGGGCGGGAGGGCCCTCAGATACGCAGTATTTT.

This chain joins TRBV9 and TRBJ2-1; D may be TRBD2 (6 bases). Germline V gives CDR1 SGDLS, CDR2 YYNGEE. The CDR3 contains 13 residues. Trimming cost V 4 bases and J 7 bases, with 12 bases left between them. CDR3 region: CASSLQTSNEQFF. As DNA, the CDR3 is TGTGCCAGCAGCCTCCAGACTAGTAATGAGCAGTTCTTC.

This clone was recorded only once. The chain joins TRBV19 to TRBJ2-1, with 15 positions matching TRBD2. V gave up 6 bases and J gave up 6 bases; unmatched junction bases: 6. The CDR3 consists of 16 residues. Germline assignment: CDR1 LNHDA and CDR2 SQIVND (reference sequence). The CDR3 nucleotides read TGTGCCAGTAGACTTGGGACTAGCGGGAGGTCCAATGAGCAGTTCTTC. Its protein is CASRLGTSGRSNEQFF.

The chain carries TRBV7-3 and TRBJ2-3; 16 bases are shared with TRBD2. CDR1 and CDR2 (germline): SGHTA, FQGTGA. V shed 5 bases and J 5 bases; nucleotides not matched to a gene: 7. The CDR3 loop spans 17 amino acids. The CDR3 reads CASSDGTSGRARDTQYF. For the CDR3, the DNA is TGTGCCAGCAGCGACGGGACTAGCGGGAGGGCCCGAGATACGCAGTATTTT.

This chain links TRBV2 with TRBJ2-1; D is ambiguous. CDR1 and CDR2 from the germline V gene are SNHLY and FYNNEI. V was clipped by 2 bases and J by 0 bases, with 11 bases between them. The CDR3 extends over 16 amino acids. The CDR3 bases are TGTGCCAGCAGTGAATTCGGGCGGAGCTCCTACAATGAGCAGTTCTTC. This sequence encodes CASSEFGRSSYNEQFF.

The gene calls are TRBV7-2 and TRBJ1-5; no clear D gene. CDR3 length equals 14 residues. The germline V gene encodes CDR1 SGHTA and CDR2 FQGNSA. The V end lost 5 bases, the J end lost 0 bases, and 8 bases lay between the germline ends. The CDR3 sequence is CASSPDPSNQPQHF. CDR3 bases: TGTGCCAGCAGCCCCGACCCTAGCAATCAGCCCCAGCATTTT.

This chain links TRBV5-4 with TRBJ2-7; the match to TRBD1 covers 7 bases. The CDR3 has 14 amino acids. Germline CDR1 and CDR2: SGHNT and YYREEE (reference sequence). Unmatched junction bases numbered 6, after V lost 3 bases and J lost 3 bases. The CDR3, as DNA: TGTGCCAGCAGCTCCGGGACAGAAGACTACGAGCAGTACTTC. Protein sequence: CASSSGTEDYEQYF.

The gene calls are TRBV28 and TRBJ2-7; perhaps TRBD2 as D (7 bases). V was clipped by 4 bases and J by 1 base, with 14 bases between them. The CDR3 is 15 residues long. Germline V lookup: CDR1 MDHEN, CDR2 SYDVKM. CDR3 protein: CASSSRGAGSYEQYF. DNA for the CDR3: TGTGCCAGCAGTTCCCGGGGGGCAGGTTCCTACGAGCAGTACTTC.

This clone occurred a few times. The rearrangement uses TRBV27 and TRBJ2-5; 7 nucleotides match TRBD1. The V gene's germline CDR1 is MNHEY and CDR2 SMNVEV (reference sequence). The trim removed 3 bases at V and 3 bases at J, leaving 7 bases unmatched. This CDR3 spans 15 amino acids. This CDR3 is CASSFRRDREETQYF. The DNA of the CDR3 is TGTGCCAGCAGTTTTCGACGCGACAGGGAAGAGACCCAGTACTTC.

This rearrangement joins TRBV5-6 to TRBJ1-2; 7 nucleotides match TRBD1. Trimming at V came to 4 bases and at J to 1 base, leaving 10 bases not matched to a gene. Germline CDR1 and CDR2: SGHDT and YYEEEE. The CDR3 spans 16 residues. In nucleotides, the CDR3 is TGTGCCAGCAGCCCAGACAGGGCTCTCCTTAACTATGGCTACACCTTC. Translation gives CASSPDRALLNYGYTF.

The CDR3 region is CASSFYGRSYEQYF. In nucleotides, the CDR3 is TGTGCCAGCAGCTTCTACGGGAGATCCTACGAGCAGTACTTC. The chain links TRBV7-2 to TRBJ2-7; D may be TRBD2 (6 bases). Trimming left V 3 bases short and J 1 base short, with 10 bases between. Germline CDR1 SGHTA, CDR2 FQGNSA. CDR3 size: 14 residues. The variable domain in full, with the rest retrieved from reference TRBV7-2 and TRBJ2-7, is GAGVSQSPSNKVTEKGKDVELRCDPISGHTALYWYRQSLGQGLEFLIYFQGNSAPDKSGLPSDRFSAERTGGSVSTLTIQRTQQEDSAVYLCASSFYGRSYEQYFGPGTRLTVT.

The J gene is TRBJ1-3, the V gene TRBV28; possible D gene TRBD1, 5 bases. V was pared by 4 bases and J by 0 bases, with 16 bases between. Germline V gives CDR1 MDHEN, CDR2 SYDVKM. This CDR3 region has 17 residues. This CDR3 is CASSWGGPTHSGNTIYF. For the CDR3, the DNA is TGTGCCAGCAGTTGGGGGGGACCGACGCACTCTGGAAACACCATATATTTT.

The chain uses TRBV28 and TRBJ2-3; 12 nucleotides match TRBD2. The V gene's germline CDR1 is MDHEN and CDR2 SYDVKM. The CDR3 spans 14 residues. J gave up 9 bases and V 2 bases, and 3 bases lay outside the gene matches. As DNA, the CDR3 is TGTGCCAGCAGTTTACTAGCGGGAGGGCGGACGCAGTATTTT. Translated: CASSLLAGGRTQYF.

The chain couples TRBV2 to TRBJ2-6; D call uncertain. Trimming pared 1 base from V and 2 bases from J, leaving 6 bases between. In germline, CDR1 is SNHLY, CDR2 FYNNEI. This CDR3 has 15 amino acids. This CDR3 reads CASSEGLPGANVLTF. The CDR3 coding sequence is TGTGCCAGCAGTGAAGGGCTCCCTGGGGCCAACGTCCTGACTTTC.

The chain couples TRBV7-2 to TRBJ1-5; D remains unclear. V lost 2 bases, J lost 9 bases, and 11 bases lay in between. The germline CDR1 and CDR2 sequences are SGHTA and FQGNSA. CDR3 length: 13 residues. The CDR3 bases are TGTGCCAGCAGCTTAATTAGGGCTTCGCCCCAGCATTTT. Its protein product is CASSLIRASPQHF.

V and J are TRBV7-3 and TRBJ1-1; D is unclear. V was pared by 0 bases and J by 2 bases, with 7 bases between. Germline CDR1 and CDR2: SGHTA and FQGTGA. The CDR3 is 14 residues long. The CDR3 DNA is TGTGCCAGCAGCTTAACGGATTTAAACACTGAAGCTTTCTTT. Translating it yields CASSLTDLNTEAFF.

The V gene is TRBV2, the J gene TRBJ2-1; D remains ambiguous. Germline V gene sequence: CDR1 SNHLY, CDR2 FYNNEI. This CDR3 comprises 14 residues. V lost 5 bases, J lost 5 bases, and 13 bases lay in between. Here the CDR3 DNA reads TGTGCCAGCAGTCGTCTCCATACCGACAATGAGCAGTTCTTC. It translates to CASSRLHTDNEQFF. The complete variable domain, with remaining parts taken from reference TRBV2 and TRBJ2-1, reads EPEVTQTPSHQVTQMGQEVILRCVPISNHLYFYWYRQILGQKVEFLVSFYNNEISEKSEIFDDQFSVERPDGSNFTLKIRSTKLEDSAMYFCASSRLHTDNEQFFGPGTRLTVL.